A single sample is the source of the 24 T cell receptor beta chains below, sequenced in a study of human T cells and chemical hapten exposure (dated by TCRdb to the early 2020s). The time point label, read with the paper, signifies: patch test 3, about 24 weeks after DPC sensitization. The treatment or condition label corresponds to: therapeutic diphenylcyclopropenone sensitization with weekly scalp DPC. The receptor library was made with RACE. TCRdb names NextSeq 500 as the instrument used. TCRdb itself trimmed the public reads at Q25 with fastp, ran MiXCR and retained productive beta chains. Entries that share a CDR3 protein sequence are merged under the most common genes and DNA. For this sample the table gives more than 150,000 distinct CDR3 sequences, of which 24% were detected only once. In total, the top ten clones hold 2.5% of the sample. Here the sequenced sample was whole blood, taken in connection with sensitization to the hapten diphenylcyclopropenone (DPC). Receptor source: a woman aged 40 to 50 with alopecia areata. Some clones in this sample may be carry-over from other donors' samples.

The CDR3, as DNA: TGCGCCAGCAGCCAAGAAGGACAGGGGCACAATGAGCAGTTCTTC. This codes for CASSQEGQGHNEQFF. The gene calls are TRBV4-3 and TRBJ2-1; 9 nucleotides agree with TRBD1. V gave up 0 bases and J gave up 5 bases; unmatched junction bases: 2. Germline V gene lookup returns CDR1 LGHNA and CDR2 YSLEER. The CDR3 has 15 amino acids.

This clonotype was recorded a few times. This chain connects TRBV7-2 to TRBJ2-1; no reliable D call. This CDR3 region has 13 residues. CDR1 and CDR2 from the germline V gene are SGHTA and FQGNSA. Trimming took 5 bases from V and 3 from J, leaving 8 bases between them. In DNA, the CDR3 is TGTGCCAGCAGCGCTACCCTCTACAATGAGCAGTTCTTC. This sequence encodes CASSATLYNEQFF.

This clonotype was counted a few times. The CDR3 DNA is TGTGCCAGCAGCTTAGTAGCCACGGCAACTCAGTACGAGCAGTACTTC. Its protein is CASSLVATATQYEQYF. The rearrangement joins TRBV7-6 to TRBJ2-7; D gene ambiguous. Between the trimmed V and J ends, which lost 1 base and 4 bases, there was a span of 17 bases. Germline CDR1 and CDR2: SGHVS and FNYEAQ. This CDR3 spans 16 amino acids.

The chain is built from TRBV27 and TRBJ2-7; tentative D call: TRBD2 (5 bases). CDR3 length: 14 amino acids. V was shortened by 5 bases and J by 6 bases, with 17 bases between the two germline ends. Germline V gene data show CDR1 as MNHEY and CDR2 as SMNVEV (reference sequence). The CDR3: CASSLSTGLGEQYF. In nucleotides, the CDR3 is TGTGCCAGCAGTCTCTCCACGGGGTTGGGCGAGCAGTACTTC.

The chain combines TRBV5-1 with TRBJ2-7, with D possibly being TRBD1 (5 bases). Trimming removed 5 bases from V and 4 bases from J, with 13 bases in between. CDR1 and CDR2 from the germline V gene are SGHRS and YFSETQ. The CDR3 loop spans 13 amino acids. The CDR3 spells CASRPVQGYEQYF. The CDR3 nucleotides are TGCGCCAGCAGACCTGTTCAGGGATACGAGCAGTACTTC. The full variable domain, in which reference TRBV5-1 and TRBJ2-7 provide the parts outside the CDR3, is KAGVTQTPRYLIKTRGQQVTLSCSPISGHRSVSWYQQTPGQGLQFLFEYFSETQRNKGNFPGRFSGRQFSNSRSEMNVSTLELGDSALYLCASRPVQGYEQYFGPGTRLTVT.

The genes are TRBV6-2 or TRBV6-3 and TRBJ2-7, with D possibly TRBD2 on 5 matching bases. Trimming stripped 6 bases from V and 4 bases from J, with 10 bases between. This CDR3 has 12 residues. In germline, CDR1 is MNHEY, CDR2 SVGEGT. The CDR3 region is CASRMGAYEQYF. CDR3 DNA sequence: TGTGCCAGCAGAATGGGAGCGTACGAGCAGTACTTC.

The V and J genes are TRBV29-1 and TRBJ2-1, with D possibly TRBD1 on 5 matching bases. V lost 0 bases, J lost 9 bases, and 9 bases lay in between. Per the germline V gene, CDR1 is SQVTM and CDR2 is ANQGSEA. The CDR3 is made up of 12 amino acids. CDR3 nucleotides: TGCAGCGTTGAAGATCTTCAGGGTGAGCAGTTCTTC. This sequence encodes CSVEDLQGEQFF.

The CDR3 region is CASSQGPAKGSYEQYF. For the CDR3, the DNA is TGTGCCAGCAGCCAAGGTCCAGCGAAGGGATCCTACGAGCAGTACTTC. The chain joins TRBV4-2 to TRBJ2-7; no reliable D call. CDR1 is LGHNA, CDR2 YNFKEQ, per germline. The germline V and J ends were trimmed by 1 base and 1 base, with 14 bases remaining between them. The CDR3 spans 16 residues.

The chain is built from TRBV28 and TRBJ2-6; D may be TRBD1 (5 bases). The ends were cut back, 5 bases at V and 2 bases at J, with 13 bases in the middle. The length of the CDR3 is 16 residues. Germline loops: CDR1 MDHEN, CDR2 SYDVKM. Here the CDR3 reads CASSGAGSPGANVLTF. The CDR3 coding sequence is TGTGCCAGCAGTGGAGCAGGGTCCCCTGGGGCCAACGTCCTGACTTTC. Full variable domain (remainder filled in from reference TRBV28 and TRBJ2-6): DVKVTQSSRYLVKRTGEKVFLECVQDMDHENMFWYRQDPGLGLRLIYFSYDVKMKEKGDIPEGYSVSREKKERFSLILESASTNQTSMYLCASSGAGSPGANVLTFGAGSRLTVL.

In its sample, this clonotype was seen a few times. The chain couples TRBV6-6 to TRBJ1-1; possible D gene TRBD1, 6 bases. Trimming cost V 5 bases and J 9 bases, with 13 bases left between them. Germline V gene sequence: CDR1 MNHNY, CDR2 SVGAGI (reference sequence). The CDR3 runs to 12 residues. CDR3 in amino acids: CASSQGTGKAFF. As DNA, the CDR3 is TGTGCCAGCAGTCAGGGGACTGGTAAAGCTTTCTTT.

This clonotype was detected many times. This chain uses TRBV29-1 with TRBJ2-7; 7 bases agree with TRBD2. The V and J ends lost 5 bases and 0 bases, in that order; junction bases with no gene match: 10. This CDR3 spans 15 amino acids. Germline V gene data show CDR1 as SQVTM and CDR2 as ANQGSEA. Here the CDR3 reads CSVRGGIRSSYEQYF. CDR3 sequence (DNA): TGCAGCGTTAGGGGAGGGATCAGGAGCTCCTACGAGCAGTACTTC.

This clonotype has more than one count but fewer than ten. The rearrangement joins TRBV6-1 to TRBJ1-5; 10 nucleotides match TRBD1. Germline lookup yields CDR1 MNHNS and CDR2 SASEGT. Trimming took 1 base from V and 6 from J; bases not matched to a gene: 0. The CDR3 runs to 14 residues. CDR3 sequence: CASSEGQGAQPQHF. For the CDR3, the DNA is TGTGCCAGCAGTGAAGGACAGGGGGCTCAGCCCCAGCATTTT.

The chain couples TRBV28 to TRBJ2-7, with TRBD1 identical over 12 bases. This CDR3 has 14 residues. J was trimmed by 5 bases and V by 6 bases; bases with no gene match: 5. CDR1 is MDHEN and CDR2 is SYDVKM in the germline V gene. The CDR3 loop is CASSSGQGANEQYF. CDR3 sequence (DNA): TGTGCCAGCAGCTCGGGACAGGGGGCGAACGAGCAGTACTTC.

This clonotype was counted only a few times. The V and J genes are TRBV6-5 and TRBJ2-7; weak D call: TRBD2 (7 bases). The CDR3 totals 12 residues. Deletions cut 6 bases from V and 9 bases from J, with 15 bases between. Germline V gives CDR1 MNHEY, CDR2 SVGAGI. CDR3 in amino acids: CASRRGAGPQYF. The DNA for the CDR3 is TGTGCCAGCAGACGGGGGGCGGGCCCGCAGTACTTC.

The table lists this clonotype with a few counts. V and J are TRBV6-5 and TRBJ2-7; D gene unclear. The germline gives CDR1 MNHEY, CDR2 SVGAGI. V lost 1 base, J lost 1 base, and 11 bases lay in between. There are 15 residues in the CDR3. The CDR3 bases are TGTGCCAGCAGTTACTTCCCCGGGTCGTCCTACGAGCAGTACTTC. It yields the protein CASSYFPGSSYEQYF.

J is TRBJ2-1 and V is TRBV4-3, with 7 bases fitting TRBD2. The CDR3 has 20 residues. In germline, CDR1 is LGHNA, CDR2 YSLEER. The trim removed 5 bases at V and 3 bases at J, leaving 22 bases unmatched. The DNA for the CDR3 is TGCGCCAGCAGCACTCTGTCAAGGGGTGGACTAGACCCCGGCTACAATGAGCAGTTCTTC. Amino acid sequence: CASSTLSRGGLDPGYNEQFF.

The V call is TRBV12-3 or TRBV12-4, the J call TRBJ2-1, with D possibly being TRBD2 (5 bases). The CDR3 runs to 13 residues. Trimming left V 6 bases short and J 9 bases short, with 15 bases between. This CDR3 reads CASRREGVGEQFF. CDR3 sequence (DNA): TGTGCCAGCAGACGCGAGGGTGTTGGTGAGCAGTTCTTC.

This chain links TRBV6-2 or TRBV6-3 with TRBJ1-2; 9 nucleotides align to TRBD1. From germline, CDR1 is MNHEY and CDR2 SVGEGT. This CDR3 has 16 residues. V shed 2 bases, J shed 4 bases, and the junction held 8 bases outside the gene matches. CDR3: CASSYHRDRVFYGYTF. Here the CDR3 DNA reads TGTGCCAGCAGTTACCACCGGGACAGGGTTTTCTATGGCTACACCTTC.

This clonotype was seen a handful of times. The V call is TRBV25-1, the J call TRBJ1-3, with D possibly TRBD1 on 5 matching bases. Germline CDR1 MGHDK, CDR2 SYGVNS. The CDR3 has 16 amino acids. V dropped 2 bases and J dropped 1 base, with 12 bases sitting between them. The CDR3 DNA is TGTGCCAGCAGTGAAGACAGACCCATTTCTGGAAACACCATATATTTT. Translated, it gives CASSEDRPISGNTIYF.

This clonotype turned up a few times. The chain links TRBV20-1 to TRBJ2-3, with D maybe TRBD2 (6 bases). CDR3 size: 16 residues. CDR1 and CDR2 (germline): DFQATT, SNEGSKA (reference sequence). The V gene lost 0 bases and the J gene lost 0 bases, with 13 bases spanning the gap. CDR3 nucleotide sequence: TGCAGTGCTAGAGATCTCCGCGGGGTTAGCACAGATACGCAGTATTTT. It specifies CSARDLRGVSTDTQYF.

V and J are TRBV25-1 and TRBJ2-3; 9 bases align to TRBD2. Germline-derived CDR1 and CDR2 are MGHDK and SYGVNS. The CDR3 has 15 amino acids. The junction had 4 bases not matched to a gene; V was cut back by 3 bases and J by 3 bases. CDR3 coding DNA: TGTGCCAGCAGTGATGCGACTAGCGGTACAGATACGCAGTATTTT. It yields the protein CASSDATSGTDTQYF.

V usage is TRBV20-1 and J usage is TRBJ2-7; TRBD2 agrees at 11 bases. The CDR3 spans 13 residues. Germline V gives CDR1 DFQATT, CDR2 SNEGSKA (reference sequence). V lost 6 bases and J lost 2; bases outside the gene matches: 3. CDR3 nucleotides: TGCAGTGCGGGACTAGCGGATACCTACGAGCAGTACTTC. This sequence encodes CSAGLADTYEQYF.

This rearrangement joins TRBV25-1 to TRBJ2-7, with 13 bases matching TRBD2. Germline CDR1 reads MGHDK; CDR2 reads SYGVNS. V shed 6 bases, J shed 3 bases, and the junction held 8 bases outside the gene matches. The CDR3 has 16 amino acids. CDR3 residues: CASRGLAGVASYEQYF. CDR3 sequence (DNA): TGTGCCAGCAGAGGACTAGCGGGAGTGGCGAGCTACGAGCAGTACTTC.

The CDR3 coding sequence is TGTGCCAGCAGTTTTGGTAACCAAGAGACCCAGTACTTC. Translating it yields CASSFGNQETQYF. The chain carries TRBV12-3 or TRBV12-4 and TRBJ2-5; D not resolved. The germline V and J ends were trimmed by 3 bases and 0 bases, with 5 bases remaining between them. This CDR3 has 13 residues.